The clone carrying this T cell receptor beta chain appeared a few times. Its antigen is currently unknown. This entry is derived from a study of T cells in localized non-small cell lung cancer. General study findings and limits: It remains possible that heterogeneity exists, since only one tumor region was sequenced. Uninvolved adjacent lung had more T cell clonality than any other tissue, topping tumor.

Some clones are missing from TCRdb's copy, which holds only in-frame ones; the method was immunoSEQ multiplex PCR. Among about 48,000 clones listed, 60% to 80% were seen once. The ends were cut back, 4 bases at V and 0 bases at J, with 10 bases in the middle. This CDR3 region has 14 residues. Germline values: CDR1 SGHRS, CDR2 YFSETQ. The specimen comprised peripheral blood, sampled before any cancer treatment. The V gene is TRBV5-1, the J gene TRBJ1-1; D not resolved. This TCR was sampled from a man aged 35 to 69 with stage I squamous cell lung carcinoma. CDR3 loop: CASSEQILNTEAFF. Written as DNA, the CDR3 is TGCGCCAGCAGCGAACAGATCCTGAACACTGAAGCTTTCTTT. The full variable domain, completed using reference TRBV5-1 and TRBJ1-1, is KAGVTQTPRYLIKTRGQQVTLSCSPISGHRSVSWYQQTPGQGLQFLFEYFSETQRNKGNFPGRFSGRQFSNSRSEMNVSTLELGDSALYLCASSEQILNTEAFFGQGTRLTVV.